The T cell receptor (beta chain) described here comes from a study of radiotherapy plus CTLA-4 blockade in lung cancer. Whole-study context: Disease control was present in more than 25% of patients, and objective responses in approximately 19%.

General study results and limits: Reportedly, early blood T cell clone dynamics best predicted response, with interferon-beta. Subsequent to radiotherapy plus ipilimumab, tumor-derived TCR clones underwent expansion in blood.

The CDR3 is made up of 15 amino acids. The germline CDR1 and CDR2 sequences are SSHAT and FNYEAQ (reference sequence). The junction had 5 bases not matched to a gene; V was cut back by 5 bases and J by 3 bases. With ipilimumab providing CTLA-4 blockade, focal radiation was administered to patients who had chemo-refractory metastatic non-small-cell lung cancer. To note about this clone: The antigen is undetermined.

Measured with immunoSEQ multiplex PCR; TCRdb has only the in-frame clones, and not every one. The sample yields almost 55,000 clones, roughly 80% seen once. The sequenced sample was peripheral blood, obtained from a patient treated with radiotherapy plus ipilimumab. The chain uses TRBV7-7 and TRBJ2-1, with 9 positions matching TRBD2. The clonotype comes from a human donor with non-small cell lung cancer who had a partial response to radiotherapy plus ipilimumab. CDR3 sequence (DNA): TGTGCCAGCAGCCCGGGACTAGCCTACTACAATGAGCAGTTCTTC. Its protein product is CASSPGLAYYNEQFF.